This passage covers 27 T cell receptor beta chains from one sample sequenced in a study of control samples from healthy donors and cancer patients. Here immunoSEQ multiplex PCR was the method, and the copy in TCRdb shows in-frame clones only, minus some. The sample includes 20,000 to 30,000 clones, roughly 93% of them seen just once. Sequencing input: PBMCs. These TCRs come from a man in his fifties or sixties with lung cancer.

This clone showed up just once. The DNA of the CDR3 is TGCGCCAGCAGCGCGGAAGGGGGGGGCCAAGAGACCCAGTACTTC. Its protein product is CASSAEGGGQETQYF. The chain links TRBV5-1 to TRBJ2-5, with D perhaps matching TRBD2 (7 bases). The CDR3 is made up of 15 amino acids. The V end lost 4 bases, the J end lost 1 base, and 14 bases lay between the germline ends. Germline CDR1 SGHRS, CDR2 YFSETQ.

The genes are TRBV27 and TRBJ1-1; possibly TRBD1 for D (5 bases). This CDR3 is built from 13 residues. Germline assignment: CDR1 MNHEY and CDR2 SMNVEV (reference sequence). V lost 3 bases to trimming and J lost 6 bases, with 11 bases between them. CDR3 DNA: TGTGCCAGCAGTTTGGGCAGGGTCGCTGAAGCTTTCTTT. Translation: CASSLGRVAEAFF.

The chain uses TRBV5-5 and TRBJ2-7; D may correspond to TRBD1 or TRBD2 (5 bases each). Germline V gives CDR1 SGHKS, CDR2 YYEKEE (reference sequence). This CDR3 comprises 15 residues. V was trimmed by 5 bases and J by 4 bases, leaving 19 bases between them. CDR3 nucleotide sequence: TGTGCCAGCAGGATCGGACCGGGACCGGGATACGAGCAGTACTTC. Translated, it gives CASRIGPGPGYEQYF.

The J gene is TRBJ1-2, the V gene TRBV2, with D perhaps TRBD1 (5 bases). The germline V gene has CDR1 SNHLY and CDR2 FYNNEI. Trimming stripped 1 base from V and 5 bases from J, with 8 bases between. This CDR3 region has 13 residues. CDR3 region: CASSEGAGYGYTF. The CDR3, as DNA: TGTGCCAGCAGTGAAGGGGCAGGGTATGGCTACACCTTC.

The CDR3 sequence is CAWSTGSAETQYF. The DNA for the CDR3 is TGTGCCTGGAGTACGGGATCGGCAGAGACCCAGTACTTC. This chain links TRBV30 with TRBJ2-5; the D gene is possibly TRBD2 (5 bases). Germline CDR1 GTSNPN, CDR2 SVGIG (reference sequence). This CDR3 has 13 residues. V was clipped by 2 bases and J by 4 bases, with 11 bases between them.

The gene calls are TRBV27 and TRBJ2-1; perhaps D is TRBD1 or TRBD2 (5 bases each). Trimming pared 3 bases from V and 7 bases from J, leaving 13 bases between. Germline V CDR1 and CDR2: MNHEY, SMNVEV (reference sequence). The CDR3 consists of 14 residues. The CDR3 nucleotides read TGTGCCAGCAGTTTTTTGGGACCCCTAAATGAGCAGTTCTTC. It yields the protein CASSFLGPLNEQFF.

The V call is TRBV21-1, the J call TRBJ2-5; TRBD2, the D gene given by the table, was not confirmed from the DNA. TRBV21-1 is marked as a pseudogene. This CDR3 has 14 amino acids. The CDR3 DNA is TGTGCCAGCAGCAAAGGGGACTACCAAGAGACCCAGTACTTC. Residues: CASSKGDYQETQYF.

The chain carries TRBV30 and TRBJ2-1, with 7 nucleotides matching TRBD2. This CDR3 comprises 17 residues. V was clipped by 1 base and J by 5 bases; unmatched bases: 14. From germline, CDR1 is GTSNPN and CDR2 SVGIG (reference sequence). The CDR3 nucleotides read TGTGCCTGGAGTGGCGGACGTGTGGCGGGGGTCAACAATGAGCAGTTCTTC. Amino acids: CAWSGGRVAGVNNEQFF.

Only one count was recorded for this clone. The V and J genes are TRBV7-9 and TRBJ1-1, with D perhaps matching TRBD1 (5 bases). The CDR3 totals 13 residues. Germline V gene lookup returns CDR1 SEHNR and CDR2 FQNEAQ (reference sequence). Trimming took off 6 bases at V and 4 bases at J, with 12 bases between the two ends. The CDR3 spells CASSLDMGTEAFF. CDR3 DNA: TGTGCCAGCAGTTTGGACATGGGCACTGAAGCTTTCTTT. The variable domain in full, with the rest retrieved from reference TRBV7-9 and TRBJ1-1, is DTGVSQNPRHKITKRGQNVTFRCDPISEHNRLYWYRQTLGQGPEFLTYFQNEAQLEKSRLLSDRFSAERPKGSFSTLEIQRTEQGDSAMYLCASSLDMGTEAFFGQGTRLTVV.

This clone came up once. This rearrangement joins TRBV7-6 to TRBJ1-1; 10 bases fit TRBD1. V gave up 4 bases and J gave up 5 bases; unmatched junction bases: 7. CDR3 length: 15 residues. Germline V CDR1 and CDR2: SGHVS, FNYEAQ. The CDR3 is CASSSMTGGNTEAFF. As DNA, the CDR3 is TGTGCCAGCAGCTCAATGACAGGGGGCAATACTGAAGCTTTCTTT.

The chain is built from TRBV6-1 and TRBJ1-2, with D unclear. Trimming took off 1 base at V and 2 bases at J, with 8 bases between the two ends. This CDR3 comprises 14 residues. Germline-derived CDR1 and CDR2 are MNHNS and SASEGT. CDR3 protein: CASSEVQENYGYTF. CDR3 sequence (DNA): TGTGCCAGCAGTGAAGTCCAGGAGAACTATGGCTACACCTTC.

The genes are TRBV5-7 and TRBJ1-3; D gene unclear. TRBV5-7 belongs to the ORF category, with a function that is uncertain. V was clipped by 5 bases and J by 0 bases, with 21 bases between them. The CDR3 is 18 amino acids. CDR3 nucleotides: TGTGCCAGCAGACAAACGGATGGTCCTTCTAGCTCTGGAAACACCATATATTTT. Translation: CASRQTDGPSSSGNTIYF.

The chain recombines TRBV2 with TRBJ1-5, with D unclear. Trimming left V 1 base short and J 0 bases short, with 7 bases between. The CDR3 is 15 residues long. Germline CDR1 and CDR2: SNHLY and FYNNEI. DNA of the CDR3: TGTGCCAGCAGTGAAGGCATTTATAGCAATCAGCCCCAGCATTTT. Translating it yields CASSEGIYSNQPQHF. Combining the CDR3 with reference TRBV2 and TRBJ1-5 gives the whole variable domain EPEVTQTPSHQVTQMGQEVILRCVPISNHLYFYWYRQILGQKVEFLVSFYNNEISEKSEIFDDQFSVERPDGSNFTLKIRSTKLEDSAMYFCASSEGIYSNQPQHFGDGTRLSIL.

The rearrangement joins TRBV7-9 to TRBJ1-1; D is ambiguous. Germline V CDR1 and CDR2: SEHNR, FQNEAQ (reference sequence). V gave up 2 bases and J gave up 2 bases, with 0 bases separating them. The CDR3 sequence is 11 residues long. The CDR3 DNA sequence: TGTGCCAGCAGCTTAAACACTGAAGCTTTCTTT. Translating it yields CASSLNTEAFF.

This rearrangement joins TRBV5-4 to TRBJ2-2; D possibly corresponds to TRBD2 (7 bases). V shed 6 bases and J shed 3 bases, with 15 bases lying between them. Germline CDR1 and CDR2: SGHNT and YYREEE (reference sequence). CDR3 length equals 15 residues. The CDR3 sequence: CASTRGGGYTGELFF. For the CDR3, the DNA is TGTGCCAGCACCAGGGGAGGGGGATACACCGGGGAGCTGTTTTTT. Supplemented by reference TRBV5-4 and TRBJ2-2, the full variable domain reads ETGVTQSPTHLIKTRGQQVTLRCSSQSGHNTVSWYQQALGQGPQFIFQYYREEENGRGNFPPRFSGLQFPNYSSELNVNALELDDSALYLCASTRGGGYTGELFFGEGSRLTVL.

This chain connects TRBV19 to TRBJ2-7, with a weak D call TRBD1 (5 bases). Trimming shortened V by 5 bases and J by 2 bases, and 10 bases separated the two germline ends. The CDR3 is 13 amino acids. The germline gives CDR1 LNHDA, CDR2 SQIVND (reference sequence). DNA of the CDR3: TGTGCCAGTAGTGAGGACAATGCCTACGAGCAGTACTTC. Amino acid sequence: CASSEDNAYEQYF.

The V call is TRBV18, the J call TRBJ2-3; 7 nucleotides match TRBD1. The ends lost 4 bases at V and 2 bases at J; junction bases unmatched: 3. Germline CDR1 KGHSH, CDR2 LQKENI. This CDR3 has 14 residues. The DNA of the CDR3 is TGTGCCAGCTCACTCGGACAGGTCACAGATACGCAGTATTTT. This gives the protein CASSLGQVTDTQYF. The full variable domain, completed using reference TRBV18 and TRBJ2-3, is NAGVMQNPRHLVRRRGQEARLRCSPMKGHSHVYWYRQLPEEGLKFMVYLQKENIIDESGMPKERFSAEFPKEGPSILRIQQVVRGDSAAYFCASSLGQVTDTQYFGPGTRLTVL.

The chain links TRBV10-3 to TRBJ2-3, with D perhaps matching TRBD2 (5 bases). The CDR3 covers 16 residues. Germline CDR1 reads ENHRY; CDR2 reads SYGVKD. The V gene lost 7 bases and the J gene lost 0 bases, with 17 bases spanning the gap. The CDR3 DNA reads TGTGCCATCAAAACTAGATCAAATTCTAGCACAGATACGCAGTATTTT. Its protein product is CAIKTRSNSSTDTQYF.

The chain is built from TRBV9 and TRBJ1-2; D is undetermined. Trimming pared 4 bases from V and 8 bases from J, leaving 15 bases between. The germline V gene has CDR1 SGDLS and CDR2 YYNGEE. The CDR3 totals 13 residues. For the CDR3, the DNA is TGTGCCAGCAGCTCATTCAACAGCCCCGGCTACACCTTC. This translates into CASSSFNSPGYTF.

J is TRBJ2-1 and V is TRBV19, with 13 bases matching TRBD2. The CDR3 consists of 18 residues. The ends lost 4 bases at V and 0 bases at J; junction bases unmatched: 6. Germline V lookup: CDR1 LNHDA, CDR2 SQIVND (reference sequence). CDR3 region: CASSTTSGGPYSYNEQFF. Here the CDR3 DNA reads TGTGCCAGTAGTACGACTAGCGGGGGGCCGTACTCCTACAATGAGCAGTTCTTC.

The J gene is TRBJ1-2, the V gene TRBV9, with D perhaps TRBD1 (5 bases). V was clipped by 5 bases and J by 0 bases, with 20 bases between them. The CDR3 extends over 17 amino acids. Looked up from germline, CDR1 is SGDLS and CDR2 is YYNGEE. The CDR3 sequence: CASSLRDSYPSNYGYTF. For the CDR3, the DNA is TGTGCCAGCAGTCTCCGGGACTCATACCCCTCTAACTATGGCTACACCTTC.

The chain has TRBV11-2 and TRBJ1-4, with 11 bases lining up with TRBD1. There are 15 residues in the CDR3. Losses at the gene ends were 5 bases for V and 6 bases for J; bases not matched to a gene: 5. Germline V gene lookup returns CDR1 SGHAT and CDR2 FQNNGV. CDR3 in amino acids: CASSKGQGDYEKLFF. The DNA for the CDR3 is TGTGCCAGCAGCAAGGGACAGGGGGATTATGAAAAACTGTTTTTT. The variable domain in full, with the rest retrieved from reference TRBV11-2 and TRBJ1-4, is EAGVAQSPRYKIIEKRQSVAFWCNPISGHATLYWYQQILGQGPKLLIQFQNNGVVDDSQLPKDRFSAERLKGVDSTLKIQPAKLEDSAVYLCASSKGQGDYEKLFFGSGTQLSVL.

CDR3 DNA: TGCAGTGCTAGCGCTCGGGGCTACACCTTC. It specifies CSASARGYTF. The J gene is TRBJ1-2, the V gene TRBV20-1, with D uncertain. The CDR3 runs to 10 residues. Germline loops: CDR1 DFQATT, CDR2 SNEGSKA (reference sequence). Trimming cost V 3 bases and J 8 bases, with 7 bases left between them.

V is TRBV5-1 and J is TRBJ1-2; 7 nucleotides agree with TRBD1. Germline loops: CDR1 SGHRS, CDR2 YFSETQ. V lost 2 bases, J lost 7 bases, and 11 bases stayed unmatched. The CDR3 is made up of 15 amino acids. CDR3 DNA: TGCGCCAGCAGCTTTGGACAGGAAGAGACGAGTGGCTACACCTTC. It encodes CASSFGQEETSGYTF.

The chain combines TRBV6-2 or TRBV6-3 with TRBJ1-5; D uncertain. The V end lost 5 bases, the J end lost 7 bases, and 15 bases lay between the germline ends. Per germline, CDR1 MNHEY and CDR2 SVGEGT. The CDR3 is made up of 14 amino acids. The CDR3 coding sequence is TGTGCCAGCAGTCCGACGGTTGCCAAACAGCCCCAGCATTTT. Its protein is CASSPTVAKQPQHF.

V is TRBV12-3 or TRBV12-4 and J is TRBJ2-2; D may correspond to TRBD1 or TRBD2 (6 bases each). Between the trimmed V and J ends, which lost 3 bases and 10 bases, there was a span of 9 bases. The CDR3 sequence is 12 residues long. CDR3 loop: CASSFGGPELFF. The CDR3 coding sequence is TGTGCCAGCAGTTTTGGGGGGCCGGAGCTGTTTTTT.

This chain uses TRBV7-3 with TRBJ2-3; 7 bases agree with TRBD1. This CDR3 contains 15 residues. Germline CDR1 is SGHTA and CDR2 is FQGTGA. The V gene end was trimmed by 7 bases and the J gene end by 6 bases; junction bases not matched to a gene: 13. As DNA, the CDR3 is TGTGCCAGCACCCCCCTGGGACAGCCCTCCGATACGCAGTATTTT. Its protein product is CASTPLGQPSDTQYF.